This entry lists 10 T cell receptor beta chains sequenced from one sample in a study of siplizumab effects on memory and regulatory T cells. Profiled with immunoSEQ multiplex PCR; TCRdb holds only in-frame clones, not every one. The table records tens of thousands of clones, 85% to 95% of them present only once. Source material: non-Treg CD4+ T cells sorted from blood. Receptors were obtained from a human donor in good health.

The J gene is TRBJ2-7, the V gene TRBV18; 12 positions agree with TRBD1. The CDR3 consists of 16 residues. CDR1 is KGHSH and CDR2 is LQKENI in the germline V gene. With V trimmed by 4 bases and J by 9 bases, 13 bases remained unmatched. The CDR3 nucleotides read TGTGCCAGCTCACGATCTTTTGGGACAGGGGGCGCTGGGCAGTACTTC. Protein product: CASSRSFGTGGAGQYF.

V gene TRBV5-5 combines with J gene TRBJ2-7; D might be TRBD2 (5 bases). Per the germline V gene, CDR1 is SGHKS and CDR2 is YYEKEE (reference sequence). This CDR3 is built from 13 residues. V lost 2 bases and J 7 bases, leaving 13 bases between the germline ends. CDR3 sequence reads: CASSLRTAGEQYF. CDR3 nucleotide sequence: TGTGCCAGCAGCTTAAGGACTGCTGGGGAGCAGTACTTC.

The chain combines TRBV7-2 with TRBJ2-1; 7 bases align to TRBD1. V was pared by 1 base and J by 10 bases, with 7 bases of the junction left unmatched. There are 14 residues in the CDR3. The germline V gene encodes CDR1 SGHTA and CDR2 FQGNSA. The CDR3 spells CASSLGRTDREQFF. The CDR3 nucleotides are TGTGCCAGCAGCTTAGGGCGGACGGACAGGGAGCAGTTCTTC.

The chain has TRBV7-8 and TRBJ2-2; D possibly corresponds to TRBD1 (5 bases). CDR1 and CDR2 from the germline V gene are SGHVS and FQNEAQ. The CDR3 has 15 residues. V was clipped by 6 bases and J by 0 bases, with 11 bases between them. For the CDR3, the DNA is TGTGCCAGCAGGCTACAGGACGCGAACACCGGGGAGCTGTTTTTT. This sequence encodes CASRLQDANTGELFF.

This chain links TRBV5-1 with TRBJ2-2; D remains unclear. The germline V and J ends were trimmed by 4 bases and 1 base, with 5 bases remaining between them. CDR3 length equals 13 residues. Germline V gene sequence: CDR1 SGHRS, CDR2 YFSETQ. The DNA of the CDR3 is TGCGCCAGCAGCCCCGGGAACACCGGGGAGCTGTTTTTT. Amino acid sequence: CASSPGNTGELFF.

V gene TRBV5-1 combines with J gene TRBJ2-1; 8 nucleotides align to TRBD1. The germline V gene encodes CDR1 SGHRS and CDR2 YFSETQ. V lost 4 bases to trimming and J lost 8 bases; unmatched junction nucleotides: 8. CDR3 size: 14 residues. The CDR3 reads CASSLGQGVDEQFF. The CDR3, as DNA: TGCGCCAGCAGCCTTGGACAGGGAGTCGATGAGCAGTTCTTC.

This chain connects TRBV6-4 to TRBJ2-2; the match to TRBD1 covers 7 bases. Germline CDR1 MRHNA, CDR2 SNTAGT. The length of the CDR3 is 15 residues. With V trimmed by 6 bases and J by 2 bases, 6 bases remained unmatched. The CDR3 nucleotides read TGTGCCAGCAGCTCGGGACAGACAAACACCGGGGAGCTGTTTTTT. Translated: CASSSGQTNTGELFF.

Written as DNA, the CDR3 is TGTGCCAGCAGCTTAAGCGGGCCCAGCTCCTACAATGAGCAGTTCTTC. Protein sequence: CASSLSGPSSYNEQFF. The rearrangement joins TRBV7-3 to TRBJ2-1, with D possibly being TRBD2 (5 bases). The CDR3 is 16 amino acids. The ends were cut back, 1 base at V and 0 bases at J, with 10 bases in the middle. From germline, CDR1 is SGHTA and CDR2 FQGTGA. The full variable domain, with the rest looked up from reference TRBV7-3 and TRBJ2-1, is GAGVSQTPSNKVTEKGKYVELRCDPISGHTALYWYRQSLGQGPEFLIYFQGTGAADDSGLPNDRFFAVRPEGSVSTLKIQRTERGDSAVYLCASSLSGPSSYNEQFFGPGTRLTVL.

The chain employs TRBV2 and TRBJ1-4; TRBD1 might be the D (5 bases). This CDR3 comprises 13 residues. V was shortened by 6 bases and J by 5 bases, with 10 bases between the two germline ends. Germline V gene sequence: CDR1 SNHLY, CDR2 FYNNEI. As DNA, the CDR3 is TGTGCCAGCAGCGGGGGGACGAATGAAAAACTGTTTTTT. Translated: CASSGGTNEKLFF.

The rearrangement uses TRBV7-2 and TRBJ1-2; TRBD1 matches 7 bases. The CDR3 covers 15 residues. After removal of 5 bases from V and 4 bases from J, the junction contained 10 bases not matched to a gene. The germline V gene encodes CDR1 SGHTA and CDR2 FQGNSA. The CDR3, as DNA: TGTGCCAGCAGCCGAAGACAGGGTCAGGGCTATGGCTACACCTTC. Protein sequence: CASSRRQGQGYGYTF.